This T cell receptor (beta chain) comes out of a study of CD8+CD57+ T cells in acquired aplastic anemia. Study-level background: CD4+ reads averaged roughly 11 million in healthy donors.

Researchers used genomic DNA as the template to profile TCR beta VDJ and CDR3. TCRdb itself ran the reads through MiXCR, one entry per CDR3 protein. The top ten clones hold 1.1% of a sample with some 220,000 distinct CDR3 sequences, about 37% of them seen once. The length of the CDR3 is 15 residues. Germline values: CDR1 KGHSH, CDR2 LQKENI. V shed 4 bases and J shed 6 bases, with 13 bases lying between them. The TCR comes from a human donor in good health, serving as a control. The V gene is TRBV18, the J gene TRBJ1-6, with D possibly being TRBD1 (5 bases). Source material: sorted CD4+, CD8+, or CD8+CD57+ T cells (not recorded which) from PBMCs. CDR3 loop: CASSLSGPTNSPLHF. The CDR3 nucleotides read TGTGCCAGCTCACTCTCGGGACCGACTAATTCACCCCTCCACTTT. Together with reference TRBV18 and TRBJ1-6, the CDR3 gives the full variable domain: NAGVMQNPRHLVRRRGQEARLRCSPMKGHSHVYWYRQLPEEGLKFMVYLQKENIIDESGMPKERFSAEFPKEGPSILRIQQVVRGDSAAYFCASSLSGPTNSPLHFGNGTRLTVT.